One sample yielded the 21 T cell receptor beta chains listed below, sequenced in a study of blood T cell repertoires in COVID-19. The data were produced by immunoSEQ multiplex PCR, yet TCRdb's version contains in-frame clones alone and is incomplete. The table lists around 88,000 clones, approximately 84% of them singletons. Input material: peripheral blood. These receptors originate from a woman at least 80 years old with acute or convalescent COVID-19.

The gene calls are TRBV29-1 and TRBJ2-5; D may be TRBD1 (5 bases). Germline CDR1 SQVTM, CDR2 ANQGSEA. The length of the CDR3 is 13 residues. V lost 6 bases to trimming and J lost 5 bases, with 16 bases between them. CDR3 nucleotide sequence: TGCAGCGTGACGCGGTCTGCAGGGGAGACCCAGTACTTC. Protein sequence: CSVTRSAGETQYF.

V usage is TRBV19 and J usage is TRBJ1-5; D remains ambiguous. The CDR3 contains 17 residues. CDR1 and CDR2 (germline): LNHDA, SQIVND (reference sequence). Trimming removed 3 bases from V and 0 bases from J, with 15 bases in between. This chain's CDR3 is CASSIRSDPGSNQPQHF. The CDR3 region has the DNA TGTGCCAGTAGTATTAGGTCCGACCCGGGTAGCAATCAGCCCCAGCATTTT.

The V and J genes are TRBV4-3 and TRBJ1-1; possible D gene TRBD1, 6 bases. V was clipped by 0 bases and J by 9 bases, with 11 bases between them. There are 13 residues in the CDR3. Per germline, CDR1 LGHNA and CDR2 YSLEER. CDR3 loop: CASSQDRGGQAFF. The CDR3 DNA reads TGCGCCAGCAGCCAAGATAGGGGGGGACAAGCTTTCTTT.

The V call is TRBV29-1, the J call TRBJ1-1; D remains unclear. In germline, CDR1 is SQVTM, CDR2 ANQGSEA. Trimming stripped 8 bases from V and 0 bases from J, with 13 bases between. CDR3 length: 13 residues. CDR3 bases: TGCAGCTTGAGGGTTGGGGTGAACACTGAAGCTTTCTTT. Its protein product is CSLRVGVNTEAFF.

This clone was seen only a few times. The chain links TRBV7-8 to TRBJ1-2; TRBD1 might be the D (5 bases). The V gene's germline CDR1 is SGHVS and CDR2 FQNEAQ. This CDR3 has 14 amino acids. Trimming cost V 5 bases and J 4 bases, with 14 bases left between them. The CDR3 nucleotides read TGTGCCAGCAGCCAGGACACTGTTGGCTATGGCTACACCTTC. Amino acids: CASSQDTVGYGYTF.

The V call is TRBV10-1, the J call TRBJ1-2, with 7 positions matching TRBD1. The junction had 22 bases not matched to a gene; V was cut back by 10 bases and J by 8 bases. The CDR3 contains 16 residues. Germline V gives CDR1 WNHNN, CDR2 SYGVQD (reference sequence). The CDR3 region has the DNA TGCGCCACCCTTACCGATATCTTTGACAGGGAGCGGGGCTACACCTTC. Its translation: CATLTDIFDRERGYTF.

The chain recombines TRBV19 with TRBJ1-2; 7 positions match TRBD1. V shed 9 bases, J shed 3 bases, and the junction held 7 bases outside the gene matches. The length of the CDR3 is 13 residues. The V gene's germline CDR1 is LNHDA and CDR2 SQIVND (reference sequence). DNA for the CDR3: TGTGCCAGCCGTCGGGACAGTGACTATGGCTACACCTTC. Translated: CASRRDSDYGYTF.

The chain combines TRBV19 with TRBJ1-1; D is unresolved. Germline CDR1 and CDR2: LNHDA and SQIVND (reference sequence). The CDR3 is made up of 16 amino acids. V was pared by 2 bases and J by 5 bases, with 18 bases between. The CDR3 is CASSISLLGLRTEAFF. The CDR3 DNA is TGTGCCAGTAGTATATCCCTTCTTGGGCTTAGGACTGAAGCTTTCTTT.

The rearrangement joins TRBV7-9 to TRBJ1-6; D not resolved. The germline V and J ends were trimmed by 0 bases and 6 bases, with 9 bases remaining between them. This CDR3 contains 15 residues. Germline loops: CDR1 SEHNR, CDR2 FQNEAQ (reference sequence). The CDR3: CASSLAGGSNSPLHF. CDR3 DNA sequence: TGTGCCAGCAGCTTAGCGGGAGGGAGTAATTCACCCCTCCACTTT.

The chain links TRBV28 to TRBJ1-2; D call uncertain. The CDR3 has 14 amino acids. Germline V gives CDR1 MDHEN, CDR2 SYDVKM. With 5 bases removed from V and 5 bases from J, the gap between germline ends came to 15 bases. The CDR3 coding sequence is TGTGCCAGCAGTCCTGTCACTCGGGGTTATGGCTACACCTTC. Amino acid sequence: CASSPVTRGYGYTF.

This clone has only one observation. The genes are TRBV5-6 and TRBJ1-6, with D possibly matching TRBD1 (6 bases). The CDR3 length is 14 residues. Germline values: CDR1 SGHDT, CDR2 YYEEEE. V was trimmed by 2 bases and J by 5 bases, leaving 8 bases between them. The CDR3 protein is CASSFRGNNSPLHF. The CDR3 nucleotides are TGTGCCAGCAGCTTTAGGGGGAATAATTCACCCCTCCACTTT.

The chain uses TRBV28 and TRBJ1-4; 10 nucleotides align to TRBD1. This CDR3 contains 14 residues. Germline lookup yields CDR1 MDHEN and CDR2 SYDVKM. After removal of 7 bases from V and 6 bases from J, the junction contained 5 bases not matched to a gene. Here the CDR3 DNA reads TGTGCCAGCAATCAGGGACAGGGGCATGAAAAACTGTTTTTT. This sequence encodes CASNQGQGHEKLFF.

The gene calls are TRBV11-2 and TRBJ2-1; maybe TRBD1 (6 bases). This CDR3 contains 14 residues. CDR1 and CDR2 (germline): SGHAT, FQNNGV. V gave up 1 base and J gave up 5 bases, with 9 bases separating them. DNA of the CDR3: TGTGCCAGCAGCTTAGCCGGGACAAACAATGAGCAGTTCTTC. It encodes CASSLAGTNNEQFF. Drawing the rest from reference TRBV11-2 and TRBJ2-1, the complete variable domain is EAGVAQSPRYKIIEKRQSVAFWCNPISGHATLYWYQQILGQGPKLLIQFQNNGVVDDSQLPKDRFSAERLKGVDSTLKIQPAKLEDSAVYLCASSLAGTNNEQFFGPGTRLTVL.

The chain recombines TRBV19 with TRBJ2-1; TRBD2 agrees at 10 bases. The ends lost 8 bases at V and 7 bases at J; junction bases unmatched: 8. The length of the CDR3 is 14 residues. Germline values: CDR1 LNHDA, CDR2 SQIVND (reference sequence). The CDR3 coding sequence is TGTGCCAGTGAGAGCGGGGGGGCTTTAAATGAGCAGTTCTTC. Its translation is CASESGGALNEQFF.

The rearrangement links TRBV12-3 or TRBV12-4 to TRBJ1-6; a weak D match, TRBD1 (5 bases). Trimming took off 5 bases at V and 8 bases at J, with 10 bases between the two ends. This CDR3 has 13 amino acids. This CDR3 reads CASSPGLDSPLHF. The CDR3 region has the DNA TGTGCCAGCAGTCCAGGGTTGGATTCACCCCTCCACTTT.

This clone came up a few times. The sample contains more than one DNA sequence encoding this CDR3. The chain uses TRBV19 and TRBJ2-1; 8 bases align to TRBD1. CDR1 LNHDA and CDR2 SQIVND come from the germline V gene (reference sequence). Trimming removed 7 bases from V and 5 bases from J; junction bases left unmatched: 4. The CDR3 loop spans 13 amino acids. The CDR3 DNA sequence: TGTGCCAGTAACACGGGACAGGACAATGAGCAGTTCTTC. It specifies CASNTGQDNEQFF. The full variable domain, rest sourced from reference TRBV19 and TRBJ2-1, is DGGITQSPKYLFRKEGQNVTLSCEQNLNHDAMYWYRQDPGQGLRLIYYSQIVNDFQKGDIAEGYSVSREKKESFPLTVTSAQKNPTAFYLCASNTGQDNEQFFGPGTRLTVL.

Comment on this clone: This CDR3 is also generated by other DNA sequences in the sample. The CDR3 DNA sequence: TGTGCCAGCAGTTTATTTGACAGGGGCGGCTACACCTTC. Protein product: CASSLFDRGGYTF. The V gene is TRBV12-3 or TRBV12-4, the J gene TRBJ1-2, with TRBD1 identical over 8 bases. With 2 bases clipped from V and 8 bases from J, the junction kept 4 bases outside the gene matches. The CDR3 loop spans 13 amino acids.

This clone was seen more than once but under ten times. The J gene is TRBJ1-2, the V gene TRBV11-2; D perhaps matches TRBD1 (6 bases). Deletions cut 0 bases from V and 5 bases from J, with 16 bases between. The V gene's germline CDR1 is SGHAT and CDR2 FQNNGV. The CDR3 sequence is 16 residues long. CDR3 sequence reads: CASSLESSGTRYGYTF. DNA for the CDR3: TGTGCCAGCAGCTTAGAATCCTCCGGGACACGTTATGGCTACACCTTC.

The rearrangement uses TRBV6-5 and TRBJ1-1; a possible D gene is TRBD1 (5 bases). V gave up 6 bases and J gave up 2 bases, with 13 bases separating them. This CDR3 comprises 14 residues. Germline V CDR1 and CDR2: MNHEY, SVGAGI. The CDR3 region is CASRIVQVNTEAFF. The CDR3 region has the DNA TGTGCCAGCAGGATAGTACAGGTCAACACTGAAGCTTTCTTT.

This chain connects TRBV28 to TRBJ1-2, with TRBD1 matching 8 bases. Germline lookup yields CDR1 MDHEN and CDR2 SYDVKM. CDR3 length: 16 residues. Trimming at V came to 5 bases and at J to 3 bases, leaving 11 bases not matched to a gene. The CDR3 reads CASSRPRKQGDYGYTF. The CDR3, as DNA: TGTGCCAGCAGTCGTCCCCGTAAACAGGGGGACTATGGCTACACCTTC.

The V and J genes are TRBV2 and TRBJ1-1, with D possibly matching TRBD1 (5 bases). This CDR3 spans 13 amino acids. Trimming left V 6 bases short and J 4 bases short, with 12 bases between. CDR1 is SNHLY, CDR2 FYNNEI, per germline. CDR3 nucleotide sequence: TGTGCCAGCAGCAAGGGCAGGGTCACTGAAGCTTTCTTT. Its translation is CASSKGRVTEAFF.